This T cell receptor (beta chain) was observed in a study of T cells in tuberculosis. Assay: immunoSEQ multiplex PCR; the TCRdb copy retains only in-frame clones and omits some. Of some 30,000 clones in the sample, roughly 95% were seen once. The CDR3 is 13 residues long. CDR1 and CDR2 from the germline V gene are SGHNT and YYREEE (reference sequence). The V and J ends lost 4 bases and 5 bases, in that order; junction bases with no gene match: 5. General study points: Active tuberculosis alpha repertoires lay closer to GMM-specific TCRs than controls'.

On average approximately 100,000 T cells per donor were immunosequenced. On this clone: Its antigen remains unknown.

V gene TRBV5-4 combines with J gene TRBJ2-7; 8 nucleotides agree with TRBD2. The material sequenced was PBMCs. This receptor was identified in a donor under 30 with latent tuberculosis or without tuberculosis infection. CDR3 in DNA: TGTGCCAGCAGCCCCCCGACTAGCGACGAGCAGTACTTC. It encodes CASSPPTSDEQYF.